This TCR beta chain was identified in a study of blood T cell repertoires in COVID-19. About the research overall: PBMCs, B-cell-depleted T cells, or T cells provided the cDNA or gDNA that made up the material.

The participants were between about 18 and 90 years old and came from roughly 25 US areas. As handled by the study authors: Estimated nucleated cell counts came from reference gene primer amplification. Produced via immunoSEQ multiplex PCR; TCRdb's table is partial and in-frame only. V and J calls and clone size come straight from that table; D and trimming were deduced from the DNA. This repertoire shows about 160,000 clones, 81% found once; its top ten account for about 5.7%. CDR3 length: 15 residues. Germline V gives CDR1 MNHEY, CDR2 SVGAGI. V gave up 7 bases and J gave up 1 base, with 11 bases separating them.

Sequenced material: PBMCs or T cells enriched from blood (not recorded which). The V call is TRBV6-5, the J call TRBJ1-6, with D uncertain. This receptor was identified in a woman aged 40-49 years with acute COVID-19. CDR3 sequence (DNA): TGTGCCAGCACCCGGGAGCCTTCCTATAATTCACCCCTCCACTTT. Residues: CASTREPSYNSPLHF.